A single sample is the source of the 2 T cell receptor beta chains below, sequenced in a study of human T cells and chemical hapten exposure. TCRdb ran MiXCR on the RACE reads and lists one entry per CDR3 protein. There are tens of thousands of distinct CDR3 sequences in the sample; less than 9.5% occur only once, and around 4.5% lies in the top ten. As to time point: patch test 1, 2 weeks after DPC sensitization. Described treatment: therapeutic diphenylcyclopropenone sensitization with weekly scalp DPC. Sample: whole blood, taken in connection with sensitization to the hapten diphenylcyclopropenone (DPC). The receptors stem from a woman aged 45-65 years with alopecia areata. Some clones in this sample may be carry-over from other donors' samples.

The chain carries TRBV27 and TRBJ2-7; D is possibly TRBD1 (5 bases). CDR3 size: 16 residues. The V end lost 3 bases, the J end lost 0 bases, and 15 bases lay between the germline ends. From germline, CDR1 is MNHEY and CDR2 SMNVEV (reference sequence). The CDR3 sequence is CASSFGGRVSSYEQYF. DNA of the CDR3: TGTGCCAGCAGTTTCGGTGGCAGGGTGAGCTCCTACGAGCAGTACTTC.

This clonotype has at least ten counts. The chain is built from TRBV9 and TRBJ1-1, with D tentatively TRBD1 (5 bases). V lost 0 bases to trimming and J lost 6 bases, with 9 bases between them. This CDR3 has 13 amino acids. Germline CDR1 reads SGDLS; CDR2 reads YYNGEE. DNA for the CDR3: TGTGCCAGCAGCGTAGAGACAGAGGCTGAAGCTTTCTTT. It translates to CASSVETEAEAFF.